The 7 T cell receptor beta chains in this list originate from one sample, sequenced in a study of cytomegalovirus exposure and HLA in healthy donors. The PCR had 60 Vbeta and 13 Jbeta primers. Sequencing was performed with immunoSEQ multiplex PCR; in TCRdb, only in-frame clones are kept and a portion is missing. Seen here are some 190,000 clones, 77% observed once, and the top ten hold roughly 1.5%. The sequenced material came from PBMCs. The receptors originated from a man aged 18 to 29 in good health and CMV-seronegative.

The chain is built from TRBV7-6 and TRBJ2-7; maybe TRBD1 (5 bases). Germline V CDR1 and CDR2: SGHVS, FNYEAQ. The CDR3 length is 14 residues. Deletions cut 6 bases from V and 0 bases from J, with 12 bases between. CDR3 nucleotide sequence: TGTGCCAGCAGTGCTAGAGGACACTCCTACGAGCAGTACTTC. Protein sequence: CASSARGHSYEQYF.

V gene TRBV7-2 combines with J gene TRBJ1-2; D is perhaps TRBD1 (6 bases). Germline V gene data show CDR1 as SGHTA and CDR2 as FQGNSA. Trimming cost V 5 bases and J 4 bases, with 14 bases left between them. The CDR3 has 14 amino acids. CDR3 region: CASSLDGQFYGYTF. In nucleotides, the CDR3 is TGTGCCAGCAGCCTCGATGGACAGTTCTATGGCTACACCTTC.

This clone came up a few times. The CDR3 DNA sequence: TGTGCCAGCAGCCCCCCAAGGACAGGGAAGGACACTGAAGCTTTCTTT. Translated: CASSPPRTGKDTEAFF. This chain connects TRBV11-2 to TRBJ1-1; TRBD1 aligns across 8 bases. The germline V gene has CDR1 SGHAT and CDR2 FQNNGV. The CDR3 consists of 16 residues. V lost 5 bases, J lost 3 bases, and 11 bases stayed unmatched.

The J gene is TRBJ2-7, the V gene TRBV28; possibly TRBD1 for D (5 bases). Germline CDR1 and CDR2: MDHEN and SYDVKM. The V gene lost 1 base and the J gene lost 2 bases, with 15 bases spanning the gap. The length of the CDR3 is 16 residues. The CDR3 bases are TGTGCCAGCAGTTTATTGGTGGCAGGGTCAACCTACGAGCAGTACTTC. Translating it yields CASSLLVAGSTYEQYF.

The chain is built from TRBV21-1 and TRBJ1-2; the D call in the table, TRBD1, was not verified against the DNA. TRBV21-1 is a documented pseudogene. The CDR3 extends over 15 amino acids. The CDR3 coding sequence is TGTGCCAGCAGCAAAGCGCAGGGCGGAAACTATGGCTACACCTTC. Protein sequence: CASSKAQGGNYGYTF.

This clone showed up just a few times. This CDR3 is CASSFRADNEKLFF. The CDR3 coding sequence is TGTGCCAGCAGCTTCAGGGCCGACAATGAAAAACTGTTTTTT. The chain recombines TRBV7-8 with TRBJ1-4; possible D gene TRBD1, 5 bases. V lost 3 bases and J lost 5, with 10 bases in between. The CDR3 has 14 residues. CDR1 is SGHVS and CDR2 is FQNEAQ in the germline V gene. The variable domain in full, with the rest retrieved from reference TRBV7-8 and TRBJ1-4, is GAGVSQSPRYKVAKRGQDVALRCDPISGHVSLFWYQQALGQGPEFLTYFQNEAQLDKSGLPSDRFFAERPEGSVSTLKIQRTQQEDSAVYLCASSFRADNEKLFFGSGTQLSVL.

In its sample, this clone was seen a few times. J is TRBJ2-5 and V is TRBV5-1, with D possibly being TRBD2 (6 bases). Germline lookup yields CDR1 SGHRS and CDR2 YFSETQ. Trimming shortened V by 4 bases and J by 4 bases, and 23 bases separated the two germline ends. The CDR3 loop spans 17 amino acids. CDR3 amino acids: CASSPVTSSALAETQYF. The DNA for the CDR3 is TGCGCCAGCAGCCCGGTTACGTCTAGCGCCTTGGCAGAGACCCAGTACTTC.